A selection of T cell receptor beta chains follows, all from one sample in a study of T cell responses to AZD1222 COVID-19 vaccine. Clones were read by immunoSEQ multiplex PCR, and TCRdb kept only the in-frame ones, dropping some. The sample contains under 150,000 clones, 82% of which appear only once. Specimen: peripheral blood, collected on day 0 of MenACWY control vaccination. The origin of the receptors is an adult in good health. CDR3s include the opening cysteine and the closing phenylalanine or tryptophan. D genes are given only for firm matches. Rows give clone size only sometimes, using once, few, many, or a class for an expanded clone.

V	size	J	D	DNA	CDR3
TRBV30	once	TRBJ1-6	TRBD1	TGTGCCTGGAGTGGGGACAGGGTTCGGACCTATAATTCACCCCTCCACTTT	CAWSGDRVRTYNSPLHF
TRBV3-1/TRBV3-2	.	TRBJ1-4	.	TGTGCCAGCAGCCAACTACGGGGCGGGGGTGAAAAACTGTTTTTT	CASSQLRGGGEKLFF
TRBV2	.	TRBJ2-5	.	TGTGCCAGCAGTGGATACCGGGACCCAACGCTGGAGACCCAGTACTTC	CASSGYRDPTLETQYF
TRBV6-1	.	TRBJ2-1	.	TGTGCCAGCAGTGAGGTCGCGGGCTACAATGAGCAGTTCTTC	CASSEVAGYNEQFF
TRBV12-3/TRBV12-4	few	TRBJ1-5	.	TGTGCCAGCAGTGAGGTGGGGAATCAGCCCCAGCATTTT	CASSEVGNQPQHF
TRBV18	many	TRBJ2-7	.	TGTGCCAGCTCACCAGCGGGACAGAGTCCGGGCCACGAGCAGTACTTC	CASSPAGQSPGHEQYF
TRBV6-6	.	TRBJ1-1	TRBD1	TGTGCCAGCAGGCGGACAGGCGACCCTGAAGCTTTCTTT	CASRRTGDPEAFF
TRBV5-4	.	TRBJ2-3	.	TGTGCCAGCAGCGCGGGGGGGACAGGGCCCAGCACAGATACGCAGTATTTT	CASSAGGTGPSTDTQYF
TRBV18	.	TRBJ1-1	.	TGTGCCAGCTCCCTCTTAGGCGAGGGAAAAACTGAAGCTTTCTTT	CASSLLGEGKTEAFF
TRBV10-3	.	TRBJ1-4	.	TGTGCCATCAGCGCCACAGGGATTACTAATGAAAAACTGTTTTTT	CAISATGITNEKLFF
TRBV20-1	.	TRBJ2-1	.	TGCAGTGCTAGTTCAAAGGATGAGCAGTTCTTC	CSASSKDEQFF